This T cell receptor beta chain comes out of a study of shared clonotypes between healthy human individuals. Per germline, CDR1 LGHNA and CDR2 YSLEER. The CDR3 totals 14 residues. Trimming cost V 1 base and J 0 bases, with 7 bases left between them. Cells designated naive CD8 were CD45RO-negative and were positively selected for CCR7, with terminally differentiated effector memory CD45RA+ cells excluded. The run depth of the assay was deep. TCRdb keeps only in-frame clones here, not all; method: immunoSEQ multiplex PCR. In the table there are 1.5 million to 2.5 million clones, over 85% of which are singletons.

The receptor's source is a man younger than 35 in good health. The chain uses TRBV4-3 and TRBJ2-7; D remains ambiguous. The sample was naive CD8+ T cells sorted from blood. This chain's CDR3 is CASSQALGSYEQYF. The CDR3 bases are TGCGCCAGCAGCCAAGCTCTCGGCTCCTACGAGCAGTACTTC.